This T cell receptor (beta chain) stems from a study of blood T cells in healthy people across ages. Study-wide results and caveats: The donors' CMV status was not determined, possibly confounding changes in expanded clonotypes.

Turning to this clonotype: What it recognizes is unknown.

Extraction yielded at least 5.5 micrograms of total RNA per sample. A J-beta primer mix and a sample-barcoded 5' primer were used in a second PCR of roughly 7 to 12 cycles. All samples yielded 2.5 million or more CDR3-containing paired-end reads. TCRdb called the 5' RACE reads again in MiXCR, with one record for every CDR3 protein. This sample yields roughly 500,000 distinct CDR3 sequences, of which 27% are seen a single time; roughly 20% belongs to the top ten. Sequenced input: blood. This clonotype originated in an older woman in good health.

CDR3 region: CASSQGGQDTQYF. In nucleotides, the CDR3 is TGCGCCAGCAGCCAAGGGGGACAAGATACGCAGTATTTT. The V call is TRBV4-3, the J call TRBJ2-3; TRBD1 might be the D (6 bases). This CDR3 has 13 residues. With 1 base removed from V and 5 bases from J, the gap between germline ends came to 7 bases. CDR1 and CDR2 (germline): LGHNA, YSLEER.